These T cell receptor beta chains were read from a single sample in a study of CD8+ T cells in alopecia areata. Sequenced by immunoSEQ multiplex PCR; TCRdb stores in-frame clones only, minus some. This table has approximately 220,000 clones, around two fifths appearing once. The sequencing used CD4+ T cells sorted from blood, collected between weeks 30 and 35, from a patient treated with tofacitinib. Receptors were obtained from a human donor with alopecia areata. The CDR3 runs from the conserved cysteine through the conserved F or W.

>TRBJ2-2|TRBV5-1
CASSFMSRGWNTGELFF
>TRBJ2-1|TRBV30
CAGVAGGKAVRQFF
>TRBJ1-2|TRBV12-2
CASRLARGNYGYTF
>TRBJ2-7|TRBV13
CASRSSGSSYEQYF
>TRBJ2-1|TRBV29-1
CSVVPGPPSYNEQFF
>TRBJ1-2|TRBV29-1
CSVDLGYTF
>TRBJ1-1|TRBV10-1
CASSSTVNTEAFF
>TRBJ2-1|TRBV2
CASSGQYNEQFF
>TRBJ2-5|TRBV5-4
CASSLPKETQYF
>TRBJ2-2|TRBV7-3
CASSLASGGPATGELFF
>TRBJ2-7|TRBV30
CAWSGGTSYEQYF
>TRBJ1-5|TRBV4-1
CASSQVGEQPQHF
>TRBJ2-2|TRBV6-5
CASSYSGSNTGELFF
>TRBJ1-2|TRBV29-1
CSAPQNSNYGYTF
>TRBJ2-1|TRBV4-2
CASSLGWLAEQFF
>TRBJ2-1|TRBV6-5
CASSTTGDRQFF
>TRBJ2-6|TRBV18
CASSPFGQGRGGANVLTF
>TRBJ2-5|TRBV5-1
CASSLGLAGEETQYF
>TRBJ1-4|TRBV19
CASSARGKDEKLFF
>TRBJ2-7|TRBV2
CASSESSWGRYEQYF
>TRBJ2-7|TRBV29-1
CSVARGGEQYF
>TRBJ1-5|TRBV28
CASSSTGGSNQPQHF
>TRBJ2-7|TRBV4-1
CASSPRDRSYEQYF
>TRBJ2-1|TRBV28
CASSLGASGYNEQFF
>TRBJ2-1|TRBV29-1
CSVGDGKNSYNEQFF
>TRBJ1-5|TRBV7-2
CASSPGRGPQHF
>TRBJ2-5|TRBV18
CASSRGETQYF
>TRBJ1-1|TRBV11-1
CASSLAAGDQVQAFF
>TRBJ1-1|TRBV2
CASSPRWDTEAFF
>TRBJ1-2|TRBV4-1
CASSQVGTPNYGYTF
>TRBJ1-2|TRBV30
CAWSANGYGYTF
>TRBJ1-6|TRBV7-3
CASSSAGGVVSPLHF
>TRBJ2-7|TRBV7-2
CASSEQGYEQYF
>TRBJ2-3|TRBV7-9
CASSPHGTTDTQYF
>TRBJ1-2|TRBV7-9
CASSLMEGTGGLGYTF
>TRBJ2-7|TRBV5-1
CASTKGANYEQYF
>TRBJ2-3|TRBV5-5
CASSLRTVSDTQYF